The rows below give T cell receptor beta chains drawn from one sample of a study of cytomegalovirus exposure and HLA in healthy donors. Measured with immunoSEQ multiplex PCR; TCRdb has only the in-frame clones, and not every one. The data show more than 150,000 clones, 60% to 85% seen once. The sequenced material came from PBMCs. These receptors came from a man younger than 30 in good health and CMV-seronegative. The CDR3 runs from the conserved cysteine through the conserved F or W. Fields, in order: J gene, V gene, D gene, clone size, CDR3 protein, CDR3 DNA. The D gene is left open where the match is weak. Some rows mark clone size as missing; the rest say once, few, many or name a class of expanded clone.

j_gene: TRBJ2-7
v_gene: TRBV11-3
d_gene: -
abundance: -
CDR3aa: CASSDSRTDYEQYF
CDR3nt: TGTGCCAGCAGCGACAGTAGAACAGACTACGAGCAGTACTTC

j_gene: TRBJ2-2
v_gene: TRBV2
d_gene: TRBD1
abundance: -
CDR3aa: CASRRDRLNTGELFF
CDR3nt: TGTGCCAGCAGGAGGGACAGATTAAACACCGGGGAGCTGTTTTTT

j_gene: TRBJ2-1
v_gene: TRBV7-2
d_gene: TRBD2
abundance: -
CDR3aa: CASSPSVRGGMNEQFF
CDR3nt: TGTGCCAGCAGCCCCTCGGTGCGGGGGGGCATGAATGAGCAGTTCTTC

j_gene: TRBJ1-1
v_gene: TRBV21-1
d_gene: -
abundance: -
CDR3aa: CARQNTEAFF
CDR3nt: TGTGCCCGACAAAACACTGAAGCTTTCTTT

j_gene: TRBJ2-3
v_gene: TRBV6-1
d_gene: -
abundance: -
CDR3aa: CASSAPGRNRPTDTQYF
CDR3nt: TGTGCCAGCAGTGCTCCTGGCCGGAACAGACCCACAGATACGCAGTATTTT

j_gene: TRBJ1-5
v_gene: TRBV6-1
d_gene: TRBD1
abundance: -
CDR3aa: CASSEAVGTGQPQHF
CDR3nt: TGTGCCAGCAGTGAAGCTGTAGGGACAGGGCAGCCCCAGCATTTT

j_gene: TRBJ1-1
v_gene: TRBV5-6
d_gene: -
abundance: -
CDR3aa: CASSLWRGERTEAFF
CDR3nt: TGTGCCAGCAGCTTGTGGAGGGGAGAGCGGACTGAAGCTTTCTTT

j_gene: TRBJ2-1
v_gene: TRBV1
d_gene: -
abundance: -
CDR3aa: CTSSATSGASGANEQFF
CDR3nt: TGCACCAGCAGCGCGACAAGCGGAGCTAGCGGGGCCAATGAGCAGTTCTTC

j_gene: TRBJ1-1
v_gene: TRBV4-2
d_gene: -
abundance: once
CDR3aa: CASSPDGETEAFF
CDR3nt: TGTGCCAGCAGCCCCGACGGGGAGACTGAAGCTTTCTTT

j_gene: TRBJ1-2
v_gene: TRBV7-3
d_gene: TRBD1
abundance: -
CDR3aa: CASSPDRERGYTF
CDR3nt: TGTGCCAGCAGCCCCGACAGGGAGCGCGGCTACACCTTC

j_gene: TRBJ2-3
v_gene: TRBV7-2
d_gene: TRBD2
abundance: few
CDR3aa: CASSPGLAGGLNEDTQYF
CDR3nt: TGTGCCAGCAGCCCTGGACTAGCGGGGGGCCTAAATGAAGATACGCAGTATTTT

j_gene: TRBJ1-1
v_gene: TRBV5-4
d_gene: TRBD1
abundance: few
CDR3aa: CASSRSGGVKTEAFF
CDR3nt: TGTGCCAGCAGCCGATCAGGGGGTGTGAAAACTGAAGCTTTCTTT

j_gene: TRBJ1-2
v_gene: TRBV5-6
d_gene: -
abundance: -
CDR3aa: CASSLSGVPLW
CDR3nt: TGTGCCAGCAGCTTGTCCGGGGTACCCCTTTGG

j_gene: TRBJ1-3
v_gene: TRBV7-9
d_gene: -
abundance: -
CDR3aa: CASSLSGNTIYF
CDR3nt: TGTGCCAGCAGCTTATCGGGAAACACCATATATTTT

j_gene: TRBJ2-3
v_gene: TRBV6-1
d_gene: TRBD2
abundance: few
CDR3aa: CATHPQRGITDTQYF
CDR3nt: TGTGCCACCCACCCCCAGCGGGGGATTACAGATACGCAGTATTTT

j_gene: TRBJ1-6
v_gene: TRBV4-1
d_gene: -
abundance: few
CDR3aa: CASSQDRLTHSPLHF
CDR3nt: TGCGCCAGCAGCCAAGATCGGTTGACACATTCACCCCTCCACTTT

j_gene: TRBJ2-3
v_gene: TRBV10-1
d_gene: -
abundance: once
CDR3aa: CASSPGHSTDTQYF
CDR3nt: TGCGCCAGCAGCCCAGGACACAGCACAGATACGCAGTATTTT

j_gene: TRBJ2-1
v_gene: TRBV5-1
d_gene: TRBD2
abundance: -
CDR3aa: CASSGGLAGGNEQFF
CDR3nt: TGCGCCAGCAGCGGGGGGCTGGCGGGGGGGAATGAGCAGTTCTTC